This entry is about one T cell receptor beta chain. TCRdb itself ran the reads through MiXCR, one entry per CDR3 protein. This table holds around 88,000 distinct CDR3 sequences, less than 40% found once. CDR3 length: 16 amino acids. Germline CDR1 SGHDN, CDR2 FVKESK. V was trimmed by 1 base and J by 0 bases, leaving 11 bases between them. These data are taken from a study of type 1 regulatory T cells. On the study more broadly: This in vitro CD4 product, T-allo10, is enriched for Tr1 cells and alloantigen-specific.

This TCR was sampled from a human donor in good health. This chain links TRBV14 with TRBJ2-3; D unclear. The sample consisted of CD4+ T cells, either the whole sample or a sorted fraction (not recorded which). This CDR3 is CASSQAVQKSTDTQYF. CDR3 sequence (DNA): TGTGCCAGCAGCCAAGCGGTCCAGAAAAGCACAGATACGCAGTATTTT.